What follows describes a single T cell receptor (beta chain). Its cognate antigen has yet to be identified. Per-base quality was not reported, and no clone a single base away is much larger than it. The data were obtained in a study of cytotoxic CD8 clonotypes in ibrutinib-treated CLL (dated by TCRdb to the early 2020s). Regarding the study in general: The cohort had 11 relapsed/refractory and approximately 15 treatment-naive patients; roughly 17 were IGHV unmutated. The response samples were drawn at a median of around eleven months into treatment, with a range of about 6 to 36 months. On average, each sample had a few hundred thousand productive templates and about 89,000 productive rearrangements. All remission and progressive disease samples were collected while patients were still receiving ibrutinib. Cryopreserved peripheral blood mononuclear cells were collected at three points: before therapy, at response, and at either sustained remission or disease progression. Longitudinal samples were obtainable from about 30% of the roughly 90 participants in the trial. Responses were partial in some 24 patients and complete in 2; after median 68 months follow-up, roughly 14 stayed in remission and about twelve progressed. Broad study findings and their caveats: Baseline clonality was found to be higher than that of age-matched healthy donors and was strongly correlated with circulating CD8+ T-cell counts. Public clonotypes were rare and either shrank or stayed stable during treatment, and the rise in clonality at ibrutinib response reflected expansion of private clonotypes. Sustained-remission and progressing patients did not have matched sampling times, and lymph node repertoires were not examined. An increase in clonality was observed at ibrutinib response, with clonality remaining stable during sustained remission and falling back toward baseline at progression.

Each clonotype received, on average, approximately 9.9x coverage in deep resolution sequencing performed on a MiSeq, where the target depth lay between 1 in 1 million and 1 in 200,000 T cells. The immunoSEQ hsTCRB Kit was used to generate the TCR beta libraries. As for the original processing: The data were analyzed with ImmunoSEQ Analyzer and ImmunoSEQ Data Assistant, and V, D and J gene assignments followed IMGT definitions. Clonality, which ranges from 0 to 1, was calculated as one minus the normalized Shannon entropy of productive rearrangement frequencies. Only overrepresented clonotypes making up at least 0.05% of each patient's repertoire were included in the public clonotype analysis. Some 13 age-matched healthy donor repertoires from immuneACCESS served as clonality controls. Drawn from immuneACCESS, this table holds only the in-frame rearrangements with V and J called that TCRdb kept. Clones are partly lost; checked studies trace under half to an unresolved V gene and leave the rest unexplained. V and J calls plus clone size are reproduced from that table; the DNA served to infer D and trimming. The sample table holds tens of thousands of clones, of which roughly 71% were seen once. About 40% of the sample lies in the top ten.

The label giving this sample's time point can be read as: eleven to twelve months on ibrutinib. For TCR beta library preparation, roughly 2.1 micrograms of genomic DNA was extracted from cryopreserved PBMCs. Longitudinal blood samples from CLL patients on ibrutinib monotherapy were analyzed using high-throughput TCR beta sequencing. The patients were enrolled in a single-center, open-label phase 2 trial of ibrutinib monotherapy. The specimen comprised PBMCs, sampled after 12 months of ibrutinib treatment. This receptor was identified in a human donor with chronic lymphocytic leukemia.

The nucleotide sequence reads as follows: TGCGCCAGCACCCCGGGACATATCGGCGAGCAGTACTTC. Protein translation: CASTPGHIGEQYF. This chain joins TRBV23-1 to TRBJ2-7, and possibly TRBD1, on 6 matching bases. TRBV23-1 is labeled an ORF, and its function is uncertain. V was cut back by 7 bases and J by 6 bases, leaving a gap of 16 bases between them. Counted from cysteine to phenylalanine, this CDR3 has 13 amino acids. Just CDR3 DNA is preserved here, 39 bases in frame from base 1.